The 28 T cell receptor beta chains presented below share a single source sample, sequenced in a study of CXCR3-negative and CXCR3-positive naive CD8 T cells. Study-level findings and limits: Naive CXCR3-positive cells had TRB CDR3s more hydrophobic than those of CXCR3-negative naive cells.

UMI-labeled 5' RACE TRB cDNA libraries were prepared from the cells. TCRdb re-called the 5' RACE reads and catalogs CDR3 proteins one per entry, DNA excluded. The sample data list about 60,000 distinct CDR3 sequences. No cognate antigen is known for these TCRs. Sequencing was carried out using naive CXCR3+ CD8+ T cells from blood. Subset given: CD45RO-CCR7+CD27+CD95- naive CD8+ T cells expressing CXCR3 (TNR3+). The receptors shown here come from a human donor in good health. Some clones in this sample may be carry-over from other donors' samples.

This rearrangement joins TRBV7-6 to TRBJ2-5; TCRdb lists TRBD1, though no DNA is available to test this call. Germline-derived CDR1 and CDR2 are SGHVS and FNYEAQ. The length of the CDR3 is 14 residues. CDR3 in amino acids: CASSWDTLGETQYF.

V gene TRBV7-2 combines with J gene TRBJ2-1. Germline V gives CDR1 SGHTA, CDR2 FQGNSA. The CDR3 covers 12 residues. This chain's CDR3 is CASSLDYNEQFF.

The rearrangement joins TRBV6-5 to TRBJ2-7. Germline V gene lookup returns CDR1 MNHEY and CDR2 SVGAGI. The CDR3 extends over 15 amino acids. The CDR3 sequence is CAGSYSHYKGREQYF.

This rearrangement joins TRBV29-1 to TRBJ2-5; there is no DNA to check the TCRdb D call of TRBD2. The germline gives CDR1 SQVTM, CDR2 ANQGSEA. This CDR3 has 12 amino acids. CDR3 residues: CSAIAGEETQYF.

This chain uses TRBV28 with TRBJ2-7. This CDR3 is built from 11 residues. CDR1 and CDR2 from the germline V gene are MDHEN and SYDVKM. The CDR3 reads CASSANYEQYF.

The chain links TRBV27 to TRBJ2-7; TCRdb picks TRBD2, but there is no DNA to check that call. Germline loops: CDR1 MNHEY, CDR2 SMNVEV (reference sequence). This CDR3 spans 15 amino acids. CDR3 in amino acids: CASSLSAENSYEQYF.

CDR3 in amino acids: CASSLGHWAGSYEQYF. V usage is TRBV7-2 and J usage is TRBJ2-7. Germline V CDR1 and CDR2: SGHTA, FQGNSA. The CDR3 has 16 residues.

This chain connects TRBV18 to TRBJ2-1; TCRdb reports TRBD1, a call that lacks DNA to check it against. Germline CDR1 KGHSH, CDR2 LQKENI. The CDR3 spans 13 residues. The CDR3 spells CASSLRQDNEQFF.

V is TRBV7-6 and J is TRBJ1-4; TCRdb proposes TRBD1, but this gene call is untestable without DNA. Germline CDR1 is SGHVS and CDR2 is FNYEAQ. There are 14 residues in the CDR3. CDR3 region: CASTGRGYNEKLFF.

The rearrangement joins TRBV4-3 to TRBJ2-5; TCRdb selects TRBD1, and the lack of DNA leaves this call unchecked. Germline CDR1 and CDR2: LGHNA and YSLEER. The CDR3 sequence is 15 residues long. The CDR3: CASSQETGGQETQYF.

The CDR3 protein is CASSYARGYEQFF. This rearrangement joins TRBV6-2 or TRBV6-3 to TRBJ2-1; TCRdb selects TRBD1, and the lack of DNA leaves this call unchecked. Germline V CDR1 and CDR2: MNHEY, SVGEGT. The CDR3 is 13 amino acids.

V and J are TRBV29-1 and TRBJ2-7; the TRBD1 assignment by TCRdb is unverifiable without DNA. CDR1 SQVTM and CDR2 ANQGSEA come from the germline V gene. There are 15 residues in the CDR3. CDR3: CSVVTGQGKLLEQYF.

The chain joins TRBV20-1 to TRBJ1-1; TCRdb outputs TRBD1, but without DNA this stays unchecked. This CDR3 spans 13 amino acids. Germline assignment: CDR1 DFQATT and CDR2 SNEGSKA (reference sequence). CDR3 residues: CSAPFRWGTEAFF.

The chain employs TRBV9 and TRBJ2-6; TCRdb indicates TRBD2, and absent DNA this call remains unverified. The CDR3 sequence is 17 residues long. The germline V gene has CDR1 SGDLS and CDR2 YYNGEE. This CDR3 reads CASSVALEAGGHGVLTF. The whole variable domain, remainder taken from reference TRBV9 and TRBJ2-6, is DSGVTQTPKHLITATGQRVTLRCSPRSGDLSVYWYQQSLDQGLQFLIQYYNGEERAKGNILERFSAQQFPDLHSELNLSSLELGDSALYFCASSVALEAGGHGVLTFGAGSRLTVL.

J is TRBJ2-7 and V is TRBV19; TCRdb's D call, TRBD1, is unchecked because there is no DNA. The CDR3 contains 13 residues. In germline, CDR1 is LNHDA, CDR2 SQIVND (reference sequence). This CDR3 is CASSWDGSYEQYF.

The rearrangement uses TRBV11-2 and TRBJ2-7. CDR3 length: 15 residues. Germline assignment: CDR1 SGHAT and CDR2 FQNNGV. The CDR3 region is CASSLDGGATYEQYF.

The CDR3 sequence: CASSYVESAYEQYF. The genes are TRBV6-6 and TRBJ2-7. Germline V gene lookup returns CDR1 MNHNY and CDR2 SVGAGI (reference sequence). CDR3 size: 14 residues.

The rearrangement links TRBV19 to TRBJ2-7; TCRdb returns TRBD1, unconfirmable since there is no DNA. The CDR3 has 14 residues. CDR1 LNHDA and CDR2 SQIVND come from the germline V gene (reference sequence). This CDR3 is CASSITTGFYEQYF.

The chain uses TRBV29-1 and TRBJ1-1; TCRdb designates TRBD1, a call that cannot be tested without DNA. The CDR3 consists of 12 residues. Per germline, CDR1 SQVTM and CDR2 ANQGSEA. The CDR3 protein is CSVTGGNTEAFF.

This sequence joins TRBV28 and TRBJ2-7. Per germline, CDR1 MDHEN and CDR2 SYDVKM. CDR3 length: 13 residues. The chain's CDR3 is CASSFAEVAEQYF.

This chain links TRBV12-3 or TRBV12-4 with TRBJ1-1. This CDR3 comprises 13 residues. The CDR3 sequence: CASSYLESTEAFF.

This chain connects TRBV12-3 or TRBV12-4 to TRBJ1-2; TCRdb's assignment of TRBD1 cannot be checked, as there is no DNA. The CDR3 totals 15 residues. CDR3 in amino acids: CASSPPRILNYGYTF.

The chain joins TRBV10-2 to TRBJ2-2; the D gene TCRdb calls, TRBD1, cannot be checked with no DNA. The CDR3 covers 14 residues. Per germline, CDR1 WSHSY and CDR2 SAAADI. CDR3 amino acids: CASGDRGISGELFF.

This rearrangement joins TRBV20-1 to TRBJ2-3; the TRBD1 assignment by TCRdb is unverifiable without DNA. Germline-derived CDR1 and CDR2 are DFQATT and SNEGSKA (reference sequence). The CDR3 totals 16 residues. The CDR3 sequence is CSARDPSGPGTDTQYF.

The gene calls are TRBV7-2 and TRBJ1-5. Germline CDR1 SGHTA, CDR2 FQGNSA. The CDR3 spans 12 residues. The CDR3 sequence is CASSPGGQPQHF. The full variable domain, in which reference TRBV7-2 and TRBJ1-5 provide the parts outside the CDR3, is GAGVSQSPSNKVTEKGKDVELRCDPISGHTALYWYRQSLGQGLEFLIYFQGNSAPDKSGLPSDRFSAERTGGSVSTLTIQRTQQEDSAVYLCASSPGGQPQHFGDGTRLSIL.

The chain joins TRBV29-1 to TRBJ2-3. CDR3 length equals 13 residues. Germline V lookup: CDR1 SQVTM, CDR2 ANQGSEA. The CDR3 is CSGRLESTDTQYF.

The chain joins TRBV12-3 or TRBV12-4 to TRBJ1-1; TCRdb indicates TRBD1, and absent DNA this call remains unverified. CDR3 length: 13 residues. CDR3 sequence: CASSLVSTVEAFF.

This chain uses TRBV7-6 with TRBJ2-2; the D call from TCRdb, TRBD2, cannot be confirmed without DNA. CDR1 is SGHVS and CDR2 is FNYEAQ in the germline V gene. The CDR3 contains 17 residues. The CDR3 loop is CASSTPSGAANTGELFF.